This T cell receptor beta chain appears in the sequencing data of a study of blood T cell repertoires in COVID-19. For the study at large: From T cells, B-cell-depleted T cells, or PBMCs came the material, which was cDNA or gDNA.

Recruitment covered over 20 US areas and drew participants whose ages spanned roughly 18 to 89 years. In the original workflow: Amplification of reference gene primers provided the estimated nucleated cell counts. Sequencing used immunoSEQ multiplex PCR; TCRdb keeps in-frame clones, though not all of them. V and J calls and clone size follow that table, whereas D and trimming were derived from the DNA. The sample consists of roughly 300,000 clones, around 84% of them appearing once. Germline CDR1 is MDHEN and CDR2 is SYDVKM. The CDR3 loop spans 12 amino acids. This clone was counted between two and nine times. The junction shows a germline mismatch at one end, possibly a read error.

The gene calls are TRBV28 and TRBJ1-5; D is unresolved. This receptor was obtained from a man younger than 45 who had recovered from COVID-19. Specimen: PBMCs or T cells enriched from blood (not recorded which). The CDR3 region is CDEGRSNQPQHF. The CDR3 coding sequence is TGCGATGAGGGCAGAAGCAATCAGCCCCAGCATTTT.